Reported below is one T cell receptor (beta chain). What it recognizes is unknown. This sample was taken from a study of shared clonotypes between healthy human individuals. The CDR3 consists of 15 residues. Trimming cost V 4 bases and J 0 bases, with 11 bases left between them. Germline CDR1 is SGHRS and CDR2 is YFSETQ. Clones were sequenced by immunoSEQ multiplex PCR, and TCRdb holds only the in-frame ones, with some missing. The sample has over a million clones; roughly 96% are singletons. Overall study results and limits: Richness estimates generally favored naive over memory subsets.

The chain combines TRBV5-1 with TRBJ2-1; a possible D gene is TRBD2 (6 bases). The clonotype originates from a man between 25 and 39 years old in good health. What was sequenced was naive CD4+ T cells sorted from blood. Regarding subset: CD45RA+ positively selected. In DNA, the CDR3 is TGCGCCAGCAGCGACCTGGAGGGCTCCTACAATGAGCAGTTCTTC. This encodes CASSDLEGSYNEQFF.